This TCR beta chain was recorded in a study of T cell changes during pregnancy in multiple sclerosis. V lost 7 bases and J lost 5; bases outside the gene matches: 12. The CDR3 spans 15 residues. Germline V gene sequence: CDR1 SNHLY, CDR2 FYNNEI. Sequenced by immunoSEQ multiplex PCR; TCRdb stores in-frame clones only, minus some. The top ten hold 0.43% of the sample, which has about 40,000 clones, about nine tenths seen once. The V call is TRBV2, the J call TRBJ2-5; 8 bases agree with TRBD1. The receptor was isolated from a female donor with multiple sclerosis, enrolled in a pregnancy study. This material consisted of CD4+ T cells from peripheral blood mononuclear cells, taken in the third trimester of pregnancy. The DNA for the CDR3 is TGTGCCAGCAAACCGTTGTCAGGGGGCCTGGAGACCCAGTACTTC. Translating gives CASKPLSGGLETQYF.